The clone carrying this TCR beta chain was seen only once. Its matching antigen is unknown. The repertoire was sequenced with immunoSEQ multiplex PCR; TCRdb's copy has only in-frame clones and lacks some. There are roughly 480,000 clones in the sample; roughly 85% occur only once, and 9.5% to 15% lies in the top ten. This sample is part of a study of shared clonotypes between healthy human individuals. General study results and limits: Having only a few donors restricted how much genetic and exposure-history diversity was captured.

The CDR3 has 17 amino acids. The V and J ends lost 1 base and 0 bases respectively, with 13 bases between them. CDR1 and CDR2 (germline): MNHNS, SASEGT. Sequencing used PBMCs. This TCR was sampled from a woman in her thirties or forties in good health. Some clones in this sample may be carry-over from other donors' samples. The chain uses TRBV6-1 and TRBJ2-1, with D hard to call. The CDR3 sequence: CASSEDRTVPSYNEQFF. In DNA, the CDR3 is TGTGCCAGCAGTGAAGATCGGACGGTGCCCTCCTACAATGAGCAGTTCTTC.